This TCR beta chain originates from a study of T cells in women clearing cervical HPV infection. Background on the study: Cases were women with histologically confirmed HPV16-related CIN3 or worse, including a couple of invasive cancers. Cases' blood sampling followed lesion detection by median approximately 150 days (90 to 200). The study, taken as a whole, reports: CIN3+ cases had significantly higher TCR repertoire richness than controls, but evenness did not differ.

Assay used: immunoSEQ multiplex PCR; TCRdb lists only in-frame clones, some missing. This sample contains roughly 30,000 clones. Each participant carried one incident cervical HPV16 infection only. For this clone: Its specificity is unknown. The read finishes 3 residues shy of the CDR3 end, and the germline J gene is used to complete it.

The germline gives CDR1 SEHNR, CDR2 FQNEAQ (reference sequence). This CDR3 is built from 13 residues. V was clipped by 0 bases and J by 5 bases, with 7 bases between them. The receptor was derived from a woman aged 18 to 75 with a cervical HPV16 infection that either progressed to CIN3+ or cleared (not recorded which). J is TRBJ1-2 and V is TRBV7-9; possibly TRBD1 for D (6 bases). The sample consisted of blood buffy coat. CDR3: CASSLAQGYGYTF. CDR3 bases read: TGTGCCAGCAGCTTAGCCCAGGGGTATGGC. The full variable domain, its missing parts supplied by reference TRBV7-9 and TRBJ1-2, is DTGVSQNPRHKITKRGQNVTFRCDPISEHNRLYWYRQTLGQGPEFLTYFQNEAQLEKSRLLSDRFSAERPKGSFSTLEIQRTEQGDSAMYLCASSLAQGYGYTFGSGTRLTVV.